This T cell receptor beta chain derives from a study of shared clonotypes between healthy human individuals. CDR3 length: 11 amino acids. The ends were cut back, 5 bases at V and 2 bases at J, with 6 bases in the middle. Per the germline V gene, CDR1 is GTSNPN and CDR2 is SVGIG (reference sequence). Regarding this clone: Other DNA sequences of this sample code for an identical CDR3.

The data were produced by immunoSEQ multiplex PCR, yet TCRdb's version contains in-frame clones alone and is incomplete. The sample contains under 2.5 million clones, around 90% of which appear only once. Material for sequencing was naive CD4+ T cells from PBMCs. The subset: CD45RA+ positively selected. This receptor was obtained from a man aged 18 to 29 in good health. Some clones in this sample may be carry-over from other donors' samples. The genes are TRBV30 and TRBJ1-1; D is unclear. The CDR3 reads CAWSLNTEAFF. CDR3 sequence (DNA): TGTGCCTGGTCACTAAACACTGAAGCTTTCTTT. Supplemented by reference TRBV30 and TRBJ1-1, the full variable domain reads SQTIHQWPATLVQPVGSPLSLECTVEGTSNPNLYWYRQAAGRGLQLLFYSVGIGQISSEVPQNLSASRPQDRQFILSSKKLLLSDSGFYLCAWSLNTEAFFGQGTRLTVV.